These 23 T cell receptor beta chains share one sample of origin, sequenced in a study of blood T cell repertoires in COVID-19. The table came from immunoSEQ multiplex PCR; TCRdb's copy has only in-frame clones and leaves some out. Of around 250,000 clones in the sample, roughly 88% are singletons; the top ten hold 3%. Material for sequencing was peripheral blood. Receptors were obtained from a woman between 25 and 40 years old with active or convalescent COVID-19.

The genes are TRBV7-6 and TRBJ2-1, with D possibly matching TRBD2 (6 bases). The germline CDR1 and CDR2 sequences are SGHVS and FNYEAQ. Trimming removed 5 bases at V and 6 bases at J, with 17 bases between. This CDR3 has 15 residues. DNA for the CDR3: TGTGCCAGCAGCCCGGGGCGGGGTAAGAGCAATGAGCAGTTCTTC. This gives the protein CASSPGRGKSNEQFF.

The CDR3 is CSVGGDRGNQPQHF. CDR3 nucleotide sequence: TGCAGCGTCGGGGGGGACAGAGGGAATCAGCCCCAGCATTTT. The chain links TRBV29-1 to TRBJ1-5, with TRBD1 matching 7 bases. Trimming cost V 6 bases and J 4 bases; bases outside gene matches: 9. Germline CDR1 reads SQVTM; CDR2 reads ANQGSEA. This CDR3 spans 14 amino acids.

This clone was seen only once. The V call is TRBV14, the J call TRBJ2-3; possibly TRBD1 for D (6 bases). The V end was cut by 1 base, the J end by 3 bases, with 17 bases between. The CDR3 extends over 17 amino acids. Per the germline V gene, CDR1 is SGHDN and CDR2 is FVKESK. CDR3 bases: TGTGCCAGCAGCCAAGTCCGATGGGGGCGTGGGACAGATACGCAGTATTTT. Translation gives CASSQVRWGRGTDTQYF.

The chain uses TRBV6-5 and TRBJ1-2; D not resolved. The V gene's germline CDR1 is MNHEY and CDR2 SVGAGI. Trimming left V 6 bases short and J 4 bases short, with 15 bases between. The CDR3 covers 14 residues. The CDR3 region is CASSPREGFYGYTF. For the CDR3, the DNA is TGTGCCAGCAGCCCCCGGGAAGGTTTCTATGGCTACACCTTC.

The chain joins TRBV6-6 to TRBJ1-1, with TRBD1 as a possible D gene (5 bases). Germline values: CDR1 MNHNY, CDR2 SVGAGI (reference sequence). V lost 4 bases, J lost 4 bases, and 16 bases lay in between. The CDR3 has 15 residues. The CDR3 loop is CASSFSLGEGTEAFF. DNA of the CDR3: TGTGCCAGCAGTTTTTCTTTAGGGGAAGGCACTGAAGCTTTCTTT.

In regard to this clone: Other DNA sequences from this sample encode an identical CDR3 as well. The CDR3 loop reads CASSIVENTEAFF. The CDR3 DNA sequence: TGTGCCAGTAGTATTGTAGAGAACACTGAAGCTTTCTTT. V and J are TRBV19 and TRBJ1-1; no definite D call. The V and J ends lost 3 bases and 1 base respectively, with 6 bases between them. This CDR3 is 13 amino acids long. CDR1 LNHDA and CDR2 SQIVND come from the germline V gene (reference sequence).

The rearrangement uses TRBV5-5 and TRBJ2-3, with a weak D call TRBD2 (5 bases). The germline V gene has CDR1 SGHKS and CDR2 YYEKEE (reference sequence). Trimming took 3 bases from V and 1 from J, leaving 12 bases between them. The CDR3 totals 15 residues. CDR3 amino acids: CASSSGNSGTDTQYF. For the CDR3, the DNA is TGTGCCAGCAGCTCGGGGAACAGCGGCACAGATACGCAGTATTTT.

The chain couples TRBV7-9 to TRBJ1-1, with a possible D match to TRBD1 (6 bases). The V end lost 3 bases, the J end lost 0 bases, and 11 bases lay between the germline ends. Germline V CDR1 and CDR2: SEHNR, FQNEAQ (reference sequence). The CDR3 spans 15 residues. CDR3 in amino acids: CASSFDGTLNTEAFF. CDR3 nucleotides: TGTGCCAGCAGCTTCGATGGGACATTGAACACTGAAGCTTTCTTT. The variable domain in full, with the rest retrieved from reference TRBV7-9 and TRBJ1-1, is DTGVSQNPRHKITKRGQNVTFRCDPISEHNRLYWYRQTLGQGPEFLTYFQNEAQLEKSRLLSDRFSAERPKGSFSTLEIQRTEQGDSAMYLCASSFDGTLNTEAFFGQGTRLTVV.

J is TRBJ2-3 and V is TRBV19; D is possibly TRBD1 (6 bases). Germline loops: CDR1 LNHDA, CDR2 SQIVND (reference sequence). V was trimmed by 5 bases and J by 0 bases, leaving 12 bases between them. The CDR3 extends over 15 amino acids. CDR3 DNA: TGTGCCAGTAGTGTCGGGACAACTAGCACAGATACGCAGTATTTT. Protein sequence: CASSVGTTSTDTQYF.

This clone was detected a few times. The V and J genes are TRBV24-1 and TRBJ1-2; TRBD1 aligns across 8 bases. The ends lost 7 bases at V and 0 bases at J; junction bases unmatched: 6. The CDR3 totals 15 residues. Germline lookup yields CDR1 KGHDR and CDR2 SFDVKD. The CDR3 protein is CATSPGDRSNYGYTF. The DNA for the CDR3 is TGTGCCACCAGCCCCGGGGACAGGTCTAACTATGGCTACACCTTC.

The rearrangement links TRBV29-1 to TRBJ2-5, with D perhaps TRBD1 (6 bases). The CDR3 runs to 14 residues. Trimming stripped 5 bases from V and 5 bases from J, with 18 bases between. CDR1 is SQVTM, CDR2 ANQGSEA, per germline. The CDR3 is CSVRRQGKGETQYF. The CDR3 DNA follows: TGCAGCGTTCGACGGCAGGGGAAAGGCGAGACCCAGTACTTC. Full variable domain (missing parts from reference TRBV29-1 and TRBJ2-5): SAVISQKPSRDICQRGTSLTIQCQVDSQVTMMFWYRQQPGQSLTLIATANQGSEATYESGFVIDKFPISRPNLTFSTLTVSNMSPEDSSIYLCSVRRQGKGETQYFGPGTRLLVL.

The V and J genes are TRBV15 and TRBJ1-2, with D possibly being TRBD1 (6 bases). The germline V gene has CDR1 LNHNV and CDR2 YYDKDF (reference sequence). Trimming pared 1 base from V and 7 bases from J, leaving 16 bases between. The CDR3 totals 15 residues. The CDR3 protein is CATSRVAGAAGGYTF. CDR3 DNA sequence: TGTGCCACCAGCAGAGTAGCGGGGGCGGCGGGTGGCTACACCTTC.

This chain connects TRBV6-1 to TRBJ1-2; TRBD1 aligns across 9 bases. This CDR3 region has 18 residues. Unmatched junction bases numbered 17, after V lost 4 bases and J lost 5 bases. Germline V gene lookup returns CDR1 MNHNS and CDR2 SASEGT. CDR3 bases: TGTGCCAGCAGTGGACCGGGACAGGGCAAAGAGGACTTTTATGGCTACACCTTC. This sequence encodes CASSGPGQGKEDFYGYTF.

The chain uses TRBV6-5 and TRBJ2-4; TRBD1 might be the D (6 bases). The CDR3 runs 14 residues. CDR1 is MNHEY and CDR2 is SVGAGI in the germline V gene. V was pared by 5 bases and J by 6 bases, with 14 bases between. CDR3: CASSIRQAGNIQYF. The CDR3 DNA is TGTGCCAGCAGTATTCGACAGGCAGGAAACATTCAGTACTTC.

This clone has only a few counts. The V call is TRBV21-1, the J call TRBJ1-2; the DNA was not used to check the table's D call, TRBD1. TRBV21-1 is termed a pseudogene. The CDR3 totals 14 residues. Here the CDR3 reads CASSQWQGHYGYTF. DNA for the CDR3: TGTGCCAGCAGCCAGTGGCAGGGGCACTATGGCTACACCTTC.

The chain has TRBV19 and TRBJ2-7; 7 nucleotides line up with TRBD1. V lost 6 bases to trimming and J lost 2 bases; unmatched junction nucleotides: 10. The CDR3 is 15 amino acids. Germline V gene lookup returns CDR1 LNHDA and CDR2 SQIVND (reference sequence). The DNA of the CDR3 is TGTGCCAGTAGCCGGGGACAGATAGGAACCTACGAGCAGTACTTC. This translates into CASSRGQIGTYEQYF. Variable domain in full (rest from reference TRBV19 and TRBJ2-7): DGGITQSPKYLFRKEGQNVTLSCEQNLNHDAMYWYRQDPGQGLRLIYYSQIVNDFQKGDIAEGYSVSREKKESFPLTVTSAQKNPTAFYLCASSRGQIGTYEQYFGPGTRLTVT.

J is TRBJ1-2 and V is TRBV6-5; TRBD1 is a possible D gene (6 bases). The germline gives CDR1 MNHEY, CDR2 SVGAGI. V lost 6 bases and J lost 8, with 22 bases in between. The CDR3 runs 15 residues. The CDR3 bases are TGTGCCAGCAGCCAAACAGGGATGTCTGTGGAAGGCTACACCTTC. Protein sequence: CASSQTGMSVEGYTF.

This clone has a handful of counts. The chain recombines TRBV5-6 with TRBJ2-3; 7 bases fit TRBD1. The germline V gene has CDR1 SGHDT and CDR2 YYEEEE. CDR3 length: 16 residues. V gave up 1 base and J gave up 2 bases; unmatched junction bases: 7. CDR3 protein: CASSLITGVYTDTQYF. The CDR3 nucleotides are TGTGCCAGCAGCTTGATAACAGGGGTCTACACAGATACGCAGTATTTT.

The chain is built from TRBV5-6 and TRBJ1-3; the D is unclear. The ends were cut back, 0 bases at V and 1 base at J, with 8 bases in the middle. CDR1 and CDR2 from the germline V gene are SGHDT and YYEEEE. The CDR3 extends over 15 amino acids. The CDR3 DNA reads TGTGCCAGCAGCTTGGACGAGGGTTCTGGAAACACCATATATTTT. This translates into CASSLDEGSGNTIYF.

J is TRBJ2-1 and V is TRBV7-8, with a weak D call TRBD1 (6 bases). Germline V gene lookup returns CDR1 SGHVS and CDR2 FQNEAQ. The CDR3 is made up of 15 amino acids. The V gene lost 7 bases and the J gene lost 7 bases, with 20 bases spanning the gap. In DNA, the CDR3 is TGTGCCAGCACCCCAATTAGGACAGCTACTAATGAGCAGTTCTTC. Amino acids: CASTPIRTATNEQFF.

CDR3 loop: CASSLGGTAGVQYF. Written as DNA, the CDR3 is TGTGCCAGCAGCTTAGGTGGGACAGCGGGCGTTCAGTACTTC. The rearrangement uses TRBV11-1 and TRBJ2-4, with D possibly being TRBD1 (7 bases). CDR1 and CDR2 from the germline V gene are SGHAT and FQDESV (reference sequence). Trimming pared 1 base from V and 11 bases from J, leaving 15 bases between. The CDR3 consists of 14 residues.

This chain uses TRBV7-2 with TRBJ1-6; 7 bases map to TRBD1. Trimming cost V 5 bases and J 6 bases; bases outside gene matches: 4. The length of the CDR3 is 14 residues. Germline lookup yields CDR1 SGHTA and CDR2 FQGNSA. The CDR3 reads CASSAGQLNSPLHF. CDR3 sequence (DNA): TGTGCCAGCAGCGCGGGACAGCTTAATTCACCCCTCCACTTT.

This sequence joins TRBV3-1 (or the pseudogene TRBV3-2) and TRBJ2-3, with 8 nucleotides matching TRBD2. The V gene end was trimmed by 1 base and the J gene end by 5 bases; junction bases not matched to a gene: 11. Germline V CDR1 and CDR2: LGHDT, YNNKEL (reference sequence). The CDR3 runs 17 residues. The CDR3 region has the DNA TGTGCCAGCAGCCAAGCCGAAACTACTAGCGGAATAGATACGCAGTATTTT. Its translation is CASSQAETTSGIDTQYF.